The T cell receptor (beta chain) described here comes from a study of lymphopenia after photon versus proton radiotherapy. Findings and caveats of the study: In patients who died, overall survival fell as post-nadir TCR diversity dropped more. Relative stability marked proton patients; photon patients lost diversity and naive cells.

Sequenced by immunoSEQ multiplex PCR; TCRdb stores in-frame clones only, minus some. The sample has 75,000 to 90,000 clones, over 70% seen once. The CDR3 is 15 amino acids. Trimming left V 6 bases short and J 4 bases short, with 18 bases between. The germline gives CDR1 LNHDA, CDR2 SQIVND (reference sequence). For this clone: The antigen remains unidentified.

J is TRBJ1-2 and V is TRBV19; D not certain. This clonotype was obtained from a man aged 55-75 years with pancreatic cancer. The sample in question was peripheral blood, obtained from a patient treated with proton-based radiotherapy. The CDR3 is CASSPKSWGVYGYTF. The CDR3, as DNA: TGTGCCAGTAGCCCCAAAAGCTGGGGAGTCTATGGCTACACCTTC.